This T cell receptor (beta chain) was retrieved from a study of cytomegalovirus exposure and HLA in healthy donors. PCR amplification relied on 60 Vbeta primers (plus 13 Jbeta primers). Sequencing used immunoSEQ multiplex PCR; TCRdb keeps in-frame clones, though not all of them. The data show just over 150,000 clones, roughly 81% seen once. V lost 4 bases, J lost 2 bases, and 2 bases stayed unmatched. The CDR3 extends over 15 amino acids. Germline V gene sequence: CDR1 LNHNV, CDR2 YYDKDF (reference sequence). The material sequenced was PBMCs. The chain is built from TRBV15 and TRBJ2-7; the match to TRBD2 covers 13 bases. This sequence originates from a woman aged 18-29 years in good health and CMV-seronegative. Written as DNA, the CDR3 is TGTGCCACCAGCACGGGACTAGCGGGAACCTACGAGCAGTACTTC. This encodes CATSTGLAGTYEQYF.